Described below is a single T cell receptor beta chain sequence and its context. Antigen: not known. Every subset's genomic DNA went evenly onto several immunoSEQ plates. Profiled with immunoSEQ multiplex PCR; TCRdb holds only in-frame clones, not every one. The sample yields approximately 2,300,000 clones, just under 95% seen once. The V gene lost 3 bases and the J gene lost 8 bases, with 22 bases spanning the gap. This CDR3 is 17 amino acids long. Germline V gives CDR1 LGHNT, CDR2 FRNRAP. The data originate from a study of shared clonotypes between healthy human individuals. General study findings and limits: Sorted-subset sequencing was shown by rarefaction to be incomplete despite large depth. Apart from blood, nothing was sampled; tissue repertoires likely differ.

This receptor was taken from a man aged 18 to 30 in good health. Some clones in this sample may be carry-over from other donors' samples. J is TRBJ1-4 and V is TRBV12-5; weak D call: TRBD1 (6 bases). What was sequenced was naive CD4+ T cells from PBMCs. The subset was: CD45RA+ positively selected. The CDR3 spells CASGFFVDSTDREKLFF. The CDR3 DNA is TGTGCTAGTGGTTTTTTTGTGGACAGCACGGATAGGGAAAAACTGTTTTTT.